Below, 28 T cell receptor beta chains from the same sample are listed, as sequenced in a study of shared clonotypes between healthy human individuals (TCRdb year 2020). Library method: the immunoSEQ multiplex PCR assay. Drawn from immuneACCESS, this table holds only the in-frame rearrangements with V and J called that TCRdb kept. Clones are partly lost; checked studies trace under half to an unresolved V gene and leave the rest unexplained. The sample table holds 2,500,000 or so clones, of which just under 95% were seen once. Together, the top ten hold 0.37% of the sample. What was sequenced was naive CD4+ T cells from PBMCs. The cell subset or site label of this sample denotes: CD45RA+ positively selected. The receptors here all came from a man younger than 35 in good health. Some clones in this sample may be carry-over from other donors' samples.

V gene TRBV7-8 combines with J gene TRBJ2-7; the D gene is possibly TRBD2 (7 bases). CDR1 is SGHVS and CDR2 is FQNEAQ in the germline V gene. The CDR3 spans 16 residues. With 4 bases removed from V and 1 base from J, the gap between germline ends came to 17 bases. The DNA of the CDR3 is TGTGCCAGCAGCTCCGCGGGGGCCCCTGGTTCCTACGAGCAGTACTTC. It codes for CASSSAGAPGSYEQYF. Full variable domain (outside the CDR3, taken from reference TRBV7-8 and TRBJ2-7): GAGVSQSPRYKVAKRGQDVALRCDPISGHVSLFWYQQALGQGPEFLTYFQNEAQLDKSGLPSDRFFAERPEGSVSTLKIQRTQQEDSAVYLCASSSAGAPGSYEQYFGPGTRLTVT.

Concerning this clone: Other DNA sequences in the sample encode the same CDR3. The rearrangement joins TRBV5-6 to TRBJ2-7; D call uncertain. The CDR3 length is 14 residues. V lost 0 bases to trimming and J lost 3 bases, with 10 bases between them. The germline CDR1 and CDR2 sequences are SGHDT and YYEEEE. The CDR3 protein is CASSLVGRRYEQYF. The CDR3 DNA is TGTGCCAGCAGCTTGGTTGGACGCCGCTACGAGCAGTACTTC.

This clone was counted a single time. V is TRBV2 and J is TRBJ2-5; the match to TRBD2 covers 7 bases. Germline CDR1 reads SNHLY; CDR2 reads FYNNEI. Losses at the gene ends were 3 bases for V and 13 bases for J; bases not matched to a gene: 8. The CDR3 contains 12 residues. CDR3 DNA: TGTGCCAGCAGTGATTTGGCGGGAGTAGGGTACTTC. This codes for CASSDLAGVGYF.

The chain combines TRBV7-6 with TRBJ1-1; 8 nucleotides line up with TRBD1. Unmatched junction bases numbered 11, after V lost 3 bases and J lost 5 bases. CDR1 is SGHVS and CDR2 is FNYEAQ in the germline V gene. The CDR3 length is 16 residues. DNA of the CDR3: TGTGCCAGCAGCTTGGGGCAGGGGGCGCTTGGGACTGAAGCTTTCTTT. The encoded protein is CASSLGQGALGTEAFF. Looking up the rest from reference TRBV7-6 and TRBJ1-1 gives the full variable domain: GAGVSQSPRYKVTKRGQDVALRCDPISGHVSLYWYRQALGQGPEFLTYFNYEAQQDKSGLPNDRFSAERPEGSISTLTIQRTEQRDSAMYRCASSLGQGALGTEAFFGQGTRLTVV.

The V and J genes are TRBV15 and TRBJ2-1; TRBD1 or TRBD2 may be the D gene (5 bases each). The length of the CDR3 is 13 residues. Trimming removed 5 bases from V and 5 bases from J, with 10 bases in between. Germline CDR1 reads LNHNV; CDR2 reads YYDKDF (reference sequence). The CDR3 loop is CATSLGTNNEQFF. DNA for the CDR3: TGTGCCACCAGCCTTGGGACCAACAATGAGCAGTTCTTC.

The genes are TRBV5-1 and TRBJ1-4, with 9 bases fitting TRBD1. This CDR3 contains 14 residues. Germline trimming cut 0 bases from V and 8 bases from J; bases unmatched to any gene: 2. Germline V CDR1 and CDR2: SGHRS, YFSETQ. The CDR3 DNA reads as TGCGCCAGCAGCTTGGGGACAGGGGCGGAAAAACTGTTTTTT. Amino acids: CASSLGTGAEKLFF.

This clone was seen only a few times. Other DNA sequences of this sample code for an identical CDR3. The chain has TRBV7-9 and TRBJ1-4; D not certain. CDR1 SEHNR and CDR2 FQNEAQ come from the germline V gene (reference sequence). V lost 6 bases, J lost 7 bases, and 6 bases lay in between. The CDR3 has 11 amino acids. CDR3 region: CASSPGEKLFF. For the CDR3, the DNA is TGTGCCAGCAGTCCCGGTGAAAAACTGTTTTTT.

This clone appeared a few times. The chain uses TRBV7-7 and TRBJ2-7; D call uncertain. Germline V lookup: CDR1 SSHAT, CDR2 FNYEAQ (reference sequence). There are 10 residues in the CDR3. The germline V and J ends were trimmed by 6 bases and 12 bases, with 12 bases remaining between them. Here the CDR3 DNA reads TGTGCCAGCAGTCCACGATCGCGGTACTTC. It yields the protein CASSPRSRYF. The full variable domain, in which reference TRBV7-7 and TRBJ2-7 provide the parts outside the CDR3, is GAGVSQSPRYKVTKRGQDVTLRCDPISSHATLYWYQQALGQGPEFLTYFNYEAQPDKSGLPSDRFSAERPEGSISTLTIQRTEQRDSAMYRCASSPRSRYFGPGTRLTVT.

The CDR3 region has the DNA TGTGCCAGCAGCCAAGGGACAGGGATAGGCACCGGGGAGCTGTTTTTT. Its protein product is CASSQGTGIGTGELFF. The rearrangement uses TRBV4-2 and TRBJ2-2, with 8 bases identical to TRBD1. Germline CDR1 and CDR2: LGHNA and YNFKEQ. The V gene end was trimmed by 1 base and the J gene end by 4 bases; junction bases not matched to a gene: 5. The CDR3 is 16 residues long.

The chain combines TRBV7-2 with TRBJ2-1; the match to TRBD2 covers 12 bases. The germline gives CDR1 SGHTA, CDR2 FQGNSA. This CDR3 contains 19 residues. Trimming removed 4 bases from V and 6 bases from J; junction bases left unmatched: 16. CDR3 loop: CASSSAGTSGSFPSNEQFF. In nucleotides, the CDR3 is TGTGCCAGCAGCTCCGCCGGGACTAGCGGGTCCTTCCCCTCCAATGAGCAGTTCTTC.

A single count supports this clone. The chain uses TRBV2 and TRBJ1-1, with TRBD1 matching 8 bases. After removal of 6 bases from V and 5 bases from J, the junction contained 14 bases not matched to a gene. From germline, CDR1 is SNHLY and CDR2 FYNNEI. This CDR3 is 16 amino acids long. The CDR3 loop reads CASSPGTGSFRTEAFF. The CDR3 DNA reads TGTGCCAGCAGCCCCGGGACAGGTTCATTCCGGACTGAAGCTTTCTTT.

This chain uses TRBV7-2 with TRBJ2-1; D call uncertain. Looked up from germline, CDR1 is SGHTA and CDR2 is FQGNSA. The CDR3 extends over 10 amino acids. V lost 6 bases and J lost 5, with 2 bases in between. Here the CDR3 reads CASSDNEQFF. DNA for the CDR3: TGTGCCAGCAGTGACAATGAGCAGTTCTTC.

The rearrangement links TRBV25-1 to TRBJ1-5; D is perhaps TRBD1 (6 bases). Trimming stripped 4 bases from V and 6 bases from J, with 16 bases between. Looked up from germline, CDR1 is MGHDK and CDR2 is SYGVNS. The CDR3 length is 15 residues. CDR3 residues: CASSGTGKGGQPQHF. The CDR3 DNA reads TGTGCCAGCAGTGGAACAGGGAAAGGTGGTCAGCCCCAGCATTTT.

Only one count was recorded for this clone. The gene calls are TRBV11-2 and TRBJ2-7; D ambiguous. CDR1 and CDR2 (germline): SGHAT, FQNNGV. Trimming cost V 0 bases and J 0 bases, with 6 bases left between them. The CDR3 has 14 amino acids. The CDR3 loop is CASSLELTSYEQYF. Written as DNA, the CDR3 is TGTGCCAGCAGCTTAGAGCTCACCTCCTACGAGCAGTACTTC.

The chain is built from TRBV6-6 and TRBJ2-3; D is perhaps TRBD1 (5 bases). Trimming removed 5 bases from V and 0 bases from J, with 9 bases in between. The CDR3 has 14 residues. From germline, CDR1 is MNHNY and CDR2 SVGAGI (reference sequence). In nucleotides, the CDR3 is TGTGCCAGCAGTGACACAGGAAGCACAGATACGCAGTATTTT. Translation: CASSDTGSTDTQYF.

This chain uses TRBV6-1 with TRBJ2-3; 8 bases align to TRBD1. The trim removed 1 base at V and 6 bases at J, leaving 6 bases unmatched. There are 15 residues in the CDR3. Germline assignment: CDR1 MNHNS and CDR2 SASEGT. The CDR3 here is CASSEGDRRWDTQYF. Written as DNA, the CDR3 is TGTGCCAGCAGTGAAGGGGACAGGCGGTGGGATACGCAGTATTTT.

The V gene is TRBV10-3, the J gene TRBJ1-1, with 10 bases that match TRBD1. The CDR3 loop spans 17 amino acids. CDR1 is ENHRY and CDR2 is SYGVKD in the germline V gene. V dropped 0 bases and J dropped 5; count of bases not matched to a gene: 9. The CDR3 DNA sequence: TGTGCCATCAGTGAGTCCGGACAGGGGGGTGTGTATACTGAAGCTTTCTTT. It encodes CAISESGQGGVYTEAFF.

V is TRBV5-6 and J is TRBJ2-7; D might be TRBD1 (5 bases). Germline values: CDR1 SGHDT, CDR2 YYEEEE. The ends were cut back, 3 bases at V and 2 bases at J, with 12 bases in the middle. The CDR3 contains 14 residues. In DNA form, the CDR3 reads TGTGCCAGCAGCTCGACAGCACAAGCCTACGAGCAGTACTTC. This sequence encodes CASSSTAQAYEQYF.

The chain combines TRBV28 with TRBJ1-4; weak D call: TRBD1 (5 bases). Germline V lookup: CDR1 MDHEN, CDR2 SYDVKM. Trimming removed 6 bases at V and 8 bases at J, with 22 bases between. This CDR3 is 16 amino acids long. For the CDR3, the DNA is TGTGCCAGCAGGTACTCTCGGGGGGTAGGAGAGGAAAAACTGTTTTTT. This codes for CASRYSRGVGEEKLFF.

The rearrangement uses TRBV5-1 and TRBJ1-2; no reliable D call. This CDR3 has 16 amino acids. In germline, CDR1 is SGHRS, CDR2 YFSETQ. Trimming removed 0 bases at V and 7 bases at J, with 19 bases between. CDR3 region: CASSLAPNGELAGYTF. For the CDR3, the DNA is TGCGCCAGCAGCTTGGCCCCGAATGGGGAGCTCGCTGGCTACACCTTC.

The CDR3 coding sequence is TGTGCCTCTCGTAGGCGGGACATAACACAAGAGACCCAGTACTTC. Translating gives CASRRRDITQETQYF. The rearrangement uses TRBV28 and TRBJ2-5, with D perhaps assigned TRBD1 or TRBD2 (6 bases each). The V and J ends lost 11 bases and 2 bases respectively, with 21 bases between them. CDR3 length: 15 residues. Germline CDR1 reads MDHEN; CDR2 reads SYDVKM. The full variable domain, completed using reference TRBV28 and TRBJ2-5, is DVKVTQSSRYLVKRTGEKVFLECVQDMDHENMFWYRQDPGLGLRLIYFSYDVKMKEKGDIPEGYSVSREKKERFSLILESASTNQTSMYLCASRRRDITQETQYFGPGTRLLVL.

This chain connects TRBV4-1 to TRBJ2-3; 9 bases match TRBD2. The J segment lost 3 bases and the V segment lost 5 bases, leaving 3 bases of the junction unmatched. The CDR3 has 14 amino acids. Germline lookup yields CDR1 MGHRA and CDR2 YSYEKL. CDR3 coding DNA: TGCGCCAGCAGCATTGCGGGGGGGACAGATACGCAGTATTTT. Protein sequence: CASSIAGGTDTQYF.

This chain connects TRBV28 to TRBJ1-4; tentatively, D is TRBD1 (6 bases). Trimming shortened V by 11 bases and J by 10 bases, and 17 bases separated the two germline ends. The CDR3 loop spans 12 amino acids. Germline assignment: CDR1 MDHEN and CDR2 SYDVKM. CDR3 sequence: CAAHRDGVKLFF. The DNA of the CDR3 is TGTGCCGCTCACAGGGACGGCGTAAAACTGTTTTTT.

This chain uses TRBV28 with TRBJ2-5; D perhaps matches TRBD2 (5 bases). This CDR3 has 13 amino acids. With 1 base removed from V and 5 bases from J, the gap between germline ends came to 8 bases. CDR1 MDHEN and CDR2 SYDVKM come from the germline V gene. CDR3 nucleotide sequence: TGTGCCAGCAGTTTATTGTCGGGGGAGACCCAGTACTTC. Protein product: CASSLLSGETQYF.

On this clone: Within the sample, other DNA sequences also encode this same CDR3. The rearrangement uses TRBV13 and TRBJ2-7; D is ambiguous. The length of the CDR3 is 14 residues. Germline loops: CDR1 PRHDT, CDR2 FYEKMQ (reference sequence). V lost 0 bases and J lost 2, with 8 bases in between. The CDR3 DNA is TGTGCCAGCAGCTTAGGTGGACCAACCTACGAGCAGTACTTC. This encodes CASSLGGPTYEQYF.

This clone appeared a few times. This sequence joins TRBV4-2 and TRBJ1-5; tentatively, D is TRBD1 (5 bases). Germline CDR1 reads LGHNA; CDR2 reads YNFKEQ. V was shortened by 1 base and J by 1 base, with 11 bases between the two germline ends. The CDR3 is made up of 16 amino acids. DNA of the CDR3: TGTGCCAGCAGCCAAGGAAGTTGGGGCAGCAATCAGCCCCAGCATTTT. This codes for CASSQGSWGSNQPQHF.

CDR3 loop: CASGGEASNQPQHF. The CDR3, as DNA: TGTGCCAGCGGGGGGGAGGCTAGCAATCAGCCCCAGCATTTT. The genes are TRBV2 and TRBJ1-5; possible D gene TRBD1, 5 bases. Germline V CDR1 and CDR2: SNHLY, FYNNEI. Trimming removed 8 bases from V and 0 bases from J, with 11 bases in between. The CDR3 runs to 14 residues.

The genes are TRBV28 and TRBJ1-2; D might be TRBD1 (5 bases). Germline V gene data show CDR1 as MDHEN and CDR2 as SYDVKM. The V end lost 5 bases, the J end lost 7 bases, and 17 bases lay between the germline ends. CDR3 length: 14 residues. CDR3 coding DNA: TGTGCCAGCAGTAGCTCAGGGATCCAGCTTGGCTACACCTTC. This sequence encodes CASSSSGIQLGYTF.